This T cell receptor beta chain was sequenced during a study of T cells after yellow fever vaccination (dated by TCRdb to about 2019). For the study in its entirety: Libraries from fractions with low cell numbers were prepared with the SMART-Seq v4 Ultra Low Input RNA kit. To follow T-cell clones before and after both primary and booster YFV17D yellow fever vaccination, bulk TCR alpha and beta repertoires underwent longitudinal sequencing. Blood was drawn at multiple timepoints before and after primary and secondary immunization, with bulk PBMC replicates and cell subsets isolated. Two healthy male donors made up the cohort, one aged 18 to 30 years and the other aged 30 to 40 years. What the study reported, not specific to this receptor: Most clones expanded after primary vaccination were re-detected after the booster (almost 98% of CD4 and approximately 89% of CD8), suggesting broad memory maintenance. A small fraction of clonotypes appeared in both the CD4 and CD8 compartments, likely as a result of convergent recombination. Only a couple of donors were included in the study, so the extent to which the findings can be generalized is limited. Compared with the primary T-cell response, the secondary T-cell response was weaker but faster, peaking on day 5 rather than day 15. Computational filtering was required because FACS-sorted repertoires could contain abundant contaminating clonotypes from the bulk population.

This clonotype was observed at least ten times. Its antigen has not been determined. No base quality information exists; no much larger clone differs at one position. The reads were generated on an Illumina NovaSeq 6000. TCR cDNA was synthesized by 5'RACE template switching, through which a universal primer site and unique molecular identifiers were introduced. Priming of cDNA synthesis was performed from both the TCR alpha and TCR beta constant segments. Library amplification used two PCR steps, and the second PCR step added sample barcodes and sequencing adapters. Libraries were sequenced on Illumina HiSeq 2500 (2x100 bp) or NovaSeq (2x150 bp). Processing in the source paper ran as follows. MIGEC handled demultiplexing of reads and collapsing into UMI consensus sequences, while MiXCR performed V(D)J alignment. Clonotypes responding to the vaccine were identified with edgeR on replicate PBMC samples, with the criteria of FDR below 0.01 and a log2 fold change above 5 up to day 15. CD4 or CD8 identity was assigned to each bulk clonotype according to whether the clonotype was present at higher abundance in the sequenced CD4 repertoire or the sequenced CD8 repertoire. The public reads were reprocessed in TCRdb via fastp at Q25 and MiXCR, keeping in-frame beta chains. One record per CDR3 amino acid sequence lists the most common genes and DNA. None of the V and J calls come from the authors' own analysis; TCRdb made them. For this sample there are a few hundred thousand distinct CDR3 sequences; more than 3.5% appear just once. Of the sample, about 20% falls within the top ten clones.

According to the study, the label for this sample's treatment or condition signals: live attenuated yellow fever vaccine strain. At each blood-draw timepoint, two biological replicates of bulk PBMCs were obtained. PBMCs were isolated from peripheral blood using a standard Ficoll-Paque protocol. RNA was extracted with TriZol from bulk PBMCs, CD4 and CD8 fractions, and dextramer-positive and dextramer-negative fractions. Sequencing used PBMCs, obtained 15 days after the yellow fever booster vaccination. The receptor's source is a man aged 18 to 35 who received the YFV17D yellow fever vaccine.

The CDR3 protein: CASSQVAGGENTIYF. The nucleotide sequence reads as follows: TGCGCCAGCAGCCAAGTGGCAGGGGGCGAAAACACCATATATTTT. The sequence is built from TRBV4-1 and TRBJ1-3; TRBD1 agrees with 8 junctional bases. Inclusive of the bounding cysteine and phenylalanine, the CDR3 is 15 residues long. Just the 45-base CDR3 DNA is kept, in frame starting at base 1. The germline V gene specifies MGHRA as CDR1 and YSYEKL as CDR2. V is cut back by 1 base and J by 6 bases, with 5 bases in the junction unmatched.